A selection of T cell receptor beta chains follows, all from one sample in a study of T cell changes during pregnancy in multiple sclerosis. The table came from immunoSEQ multiplex PCR; TCRdb's copy has only in-frame clones and leaves some out. This sample has tens of thousands of clones, with 90% to 95% found just once. The source was peripheral blood, collected in the first trimester of pregnancy. All receptors derive from a female donor with multiple sclerosis, enrolled in a pregnancy study. Both conserved end residues are part of each CDR3. The order of the fields is J gene, V gene, D gene, clone size, CDR3 DNA, CDR3 protein. A D gene is named only where the DNA matches it firmly. Clone size is not always given. Where it is, it says once, few, many or a class for expanded clones.

TRBJ1-3	TRBV18	NA	NA	TGTGCCAGCTCACCAGAGGTCTTCCAGCTCTCTGGAAACACCATATATTTT	CASSPEVFQLSGNTIYF
TRBJ2-1	TRBV5-1	TRBD2	NA	TGCGCCAGCAGCCCTCTGGGAACTAGCGGAGTGAGCTCCTACAATGAGCAGTTCTTC	CASSPLGTSGVSSYNEQFF
TRBJ1-2	TRBV6-5	NA	NA	TGTGCCAGCAGCCCACAGATTTACTATGGCTACACCTTC	CASSPQIYYGYTF
TRBJ2-7	TRBV11-3	TRBD2	NA	TGTGCCAGCAGCTACCGGACTAGCTACGAGCAGTACTTC	CASSYRTSYEQYF
TRBJ2-7	TRBV7-9	TRBD1	NA	TGTGCCAGCGTGGGACAGGGGGCCTACGAGCAGTACTTC	CASVGQGAYEQYF
TRBJ2-7	TRBV2	NA	NA	TGTGCCAGCAGTGATTGGGCCCCCTACGAGCAGTACTTC	CASSDWAPYEQYF
TRBJ1-2	TRBV19	NA	NA	TGTGCCAGTAGTAGGGAGGTCGCTAACTATGGCTACACCTTC	CASSREVANYGYTF
TRBJ2-7	TRBV7-9	NA	NA	TGTGCCAGCACCGAATCCGGGGACGAGCAGTACTTC	CASTESGDEQYF
TRBJ2-5	TRBV18	NA	NA	TGTGCCAGCTCACCAGGAGTGAGGGAGACCCAGTACTTC	CASSPGVRETQYF
TRBJ2-7	TRBV18	TRBD1	NA	TGTGCCAGTGGGACAGGGAGCTCCTACGAGCAGTACTTC	CASGTGSSYEQYF
TRBJ1-2	TRBV7-2	NA	NA	TGTGCCAGCAGCTTAGGACCCGGACAGCAGTATGGCTACACCTTC	CASSLGPGQQYGYTF
TRBJ1-5	TRBV11-2	NA	once	TGTGCCAGCAGCACCCGGGGGTACCATAGCAATCAGCCCCAGCATTTT	CASSTRGYHSNQPQHF
TRBJ1-3	TRBV4-1	NA	NA	TGCGCCAGCAGCCAAGAACGAGGGGGAAACACCATATATTTT	CASSQERGGNTIYF
TRBJ1-2	TRBV4-2	NA	NA	TGTGCCAGCAGCCAAGAGGTACAGGGTATAAGCTATGGCTACACCTTC	CASSQEVQGISYGYTF
TRBJ1-1	TRBV5-1	NA	NA	TGCGCCAGCAGCTTGGTTCGGGGGTACGGTGAAGCTTTCTTT	CASSLVRGYGEAFF
TRBJ1-5	TRBV14	TRBD1	once	TGTGCCAGCAGCCAAGATCGCGGGACAGGGGGTGGTTGGGTCGAATACCAGCCCCAGCATTTT	CASSQDRGTGGGWVEYQPQHF
TRBJ2-3	TRBV5-1	TRBD1	NA	TGCGCCAGCAGCCCGGGACAGGGGTGGGATACGCAGTATTTT	CASSPGQGWDTQYF
TRBJ1-1	TRBV9	NA	NA	TGTGCCAGCAGCCCAGGGGTGTTAAGGAATAGGAACACTGAAGCTTTCTTT	CASSPGVLRNRNTEAFF
TRBJ1-3	TRBV5-5	NA	NA	TGTGCCAGCAGCCCCACAGGGAATGGAAACACCATATATTTT	CASSPTGNGNTIYF
TRBJ1-2	TRBV7-8	NA	NA	TGTGCCAGCAGCTTAGGGGTGGGGGCAGCGACTAACTATGGCTACACCTTC	CASSLGVGAATNYGYTF
TRBJ1-2	TRBV2	NA	NA	TGTGCCATTTGGGGGGGGTATGGCTACACCTTC	CAIWGGYGYTF
TRBJ2-1	TRBV5-4	TRBD2	NA	TGTGCCAGCAGCTTAGGAGGTAGCGGGGGGACCTCCTACAATGAGCAGTTCTTC	CASSLGGSGGTSYNEQFF
TRBJ2-3	TRBV19	TRBD1	once	TGTGCCAGTAGTATGGACAGGGCATCCACAGATACGCAGTATTTT	CASSMDRASTDTQYF
TRBJ1-4	TRBV6-1	NA	NA	TGTGCCAGCAGTGAAGGGGGACTCGGCGAAAAACTGTTTTTT	CASSEGGLGEKLFF